The sequence of this T cell receptor (beta chain) was determined in a study of shared T cell receptors in the human thymus. This clone has only a few counts. Here immunoSEQ multiplex PCR was the method, and the copy in TCRdb shows in-frame clones only, minus some. The repertoire holds 650,000 to 950,000 clones, with 80% to 90% as singletons. V was pared by 3 bases and J by 3 bases, with 12 bases of the junction left unmatched. Germline V lookup: CDR1 GTSNPN, CDR2 SVGIG (reference sequence). The CDR3 contains 16 residues. The sample was also linked to a second study, of human thymus T cells. That work states: Donation was from healthy Finnish infants who were having corrective surgery that addressed congenital heart defects. Thymic and blood repertoires showed apparently biased V and J gene usage.

The V gene is TRBV30, the J gene TRBJ1-1; 8 bases fit TRBD1. The material sequenced was thymocytes. The sequence came from a girl under three years old with a congenital heart defect. The CDR3 loop reads CAWSGPGQERDTEAFF. DNA of the CDR3: TGTGCCTGGAGCGGACCGGGACAGGAGAGAGACACTGAAGCTTTCTTT.